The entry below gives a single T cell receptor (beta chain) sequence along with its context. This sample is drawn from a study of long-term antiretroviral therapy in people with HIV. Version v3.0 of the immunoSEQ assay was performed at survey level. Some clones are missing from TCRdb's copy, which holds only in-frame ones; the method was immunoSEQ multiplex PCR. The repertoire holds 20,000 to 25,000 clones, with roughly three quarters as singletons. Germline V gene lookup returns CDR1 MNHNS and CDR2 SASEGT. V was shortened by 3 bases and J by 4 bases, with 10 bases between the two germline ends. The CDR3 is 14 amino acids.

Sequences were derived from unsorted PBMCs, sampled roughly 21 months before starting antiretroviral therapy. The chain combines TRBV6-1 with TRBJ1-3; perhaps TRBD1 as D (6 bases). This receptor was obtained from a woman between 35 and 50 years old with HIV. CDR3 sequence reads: CASSESGQGNTIYF. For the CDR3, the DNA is TGTGCCAGCAGTGAGTCCGGACAGGGAAACACCATATATTTT.